This T cell receptor (beta chain) was sequenced during a study of T cells in Graves' hyperthyroidism and ophthalmopathy. Broader study findings: Most clonotypes expanded in the thyroid (above 0.001) were also present in blood.

Notes on this clonotype: The antigen remains unidentified.

Germline-derived CDR1 and CDR2 are KGHSH and LQKENI. V was clipped by 2 bases and J by 2 bases; unmatched bases: 3. The length of the CDR3 is 15 residues. Amplified TCR beta CDR3 regions derived from RNA transcripts. HTBI primers were employed in a first-round RT-PCR of the TCR CDR3. TCRdb reprocessed the multiplex PCR reads via MiXCR and lists one record per CDR3 protein. The table has some 500,000 distinct CDR3 sequences, approximately 16% seen once. This receptor was identified in a woman aged 25-40 years with Graves' ophthalmopathy. Sequencing used blood. This rearrangement joins TRBV18 to TRBJ1-2; 9 nucleotides match TRBD1. The CDR3, as DNA: TGTGCCAGCTCACCAGGACAGGGGTGGAACTATGGCTACACCTTC. As protein: CASSPGQGWNYGYTF.